Sequencing of this T cell receptor beta chain was carried out in a study of identical twins (dated by TCRdb to the mid-2010s). In terms of the full investigation: To test whether fetal clonotypes persist, this study deep-sequenced TCR alpha and beta repertoires from monozygotic twins, from unrelated adults of various ages, and from cord blood. To rule out contamination, the twin experiments were replicated at different times with different library preparation protocols.

Paper-wide results and their limitations: Because the same donors could not be followed over many years, the conclusions depended on cross-sectional statistical analysis. Zero-insertion analyses could be partly confounded by invariant T cells such as MAIT and iNKT, though diverse VJ usage argued against such confounding for most clonotypes. In monozygotic twins, out-of-frame TCR alpha sharing was systematically underestimated by recombination models, although the models agreed with sharing between unrelated individuals. Compared with coincidental sharing between unrelated individuals, out-of-frame TCR alpha sequences shared between twins had an excess of sequences with low generation probability. A weaker excess of twin sharing was found in beta out-of-frame sequences because the signal-to-noise ratio was lowered by fewer shared sequences. Abundant cord blood beta clonotypes carried fewer insertions; young adult naive repertoires showed a weaker similar trend, while memory repertoires showed none.

V is reduced by 7 bases and J by 0 bases, leaving a spacing of 16 bases between them. Via the germline V gene, CDR1 is SNHLY and CDR2 FYNNEI. From the cysteine up to the phenylalanine, the CDR3 has a length of 16 residues. The only DNA kept is the CDR3, 48 bases in frame from the first base. Library construction relied on 5' RACE. Sequenced using an Illumina HiSeq 2000. Template switching added a universal primer binding site, and the final cDNA carried a unique molecular identifier that allowed TCR cDNA molecules to be counted accurately. Specific primers in the conserved constant-segment region were used to synthesize first-strand cDNA for TCR alpha and beta chains. To control for contamination, every cDNA library carried two barcodes: a SMART-Mk sample barcode plus Illumina barcodes. TruSeq adapter sequences and Illumina sample barcodes were added in two successive PCR steps. Sequencing of the TCR alpha and beta cDNA libraries was done on the Illumina HiSeq platform using custom primers. Per the source publication's procedure: Unique molecular identifiers were extracted from raw reads with MiGEC, and CDR3 positions were determined with MiXCR. Recombination models were inferred per individual with the repgenHMM and IGoR tools using an EM algorithm. The tcR package in R was used for shared clonotype analysis, with sharing normalized by the product of cloneset sizes. To study raw recombination free of thymic and clonal selection effects, out-of-frame nonproductive sequences were analyzed. The raw public reads went through TCRdb reprocessing: fastp at Q25, MiXCR clone calling, in-frame beta chains kept. Each record represents a unique CDR3 protein, reported with the most common genes and DNA among its rows. None of the V and J calls come from the authors' own analysis; TCRdb made them. The sample table holds hundreds of thousands of distinct CDR3 sequences, of which about 7.1% were seen once. The top ten clonotypes cover roughly 1.5% of the sample.

Only healthy Caucasian donors were included. Three pairs of female monozygotic twins, all aged roughly 18 to 30 years, were included in the twin cohort. Peripheral blood mononuclear cells were the source from which RNA for the TCR libraries was isolated. This clonotype has at least ten counts. The antigen it recognizes is unknown. No quality values exist for individual bases; no much larger clone is one base distant. These data were also reused for a study on yellow fever vaccine responses in identical twins. From that second study: The T cell response to vaccination in identical twins was reported by the authors to appear partly convergent and partly personalized. Focusing on identical twins, the study followed the T cell clones that responded to the vaccine, and did so with precision.

Recombination joined TRBV2 with TRBJ2-4, with TRBD1 perhaps the D gene, on 5 matching bases. The sample taken for sequencing was PBMCs. This clonotype originated in a woman aged 18-30 years in good health. The CDR3 here reads CASKETATLAKNIQYF. The DNA is TGTGCCAGCAAGGAGACAGCGACTCTAGCCAAAAACATTCAGTACTTC.